This entry lists 10 T cell receptor beta chains sequenced from one sample in a study of T cell responses to AZD1222 COVID-19 vaccine. TCRdb's copy holds only in-frame clones and misses some; the assay was immunoSEQ multiplex PCR. Of about 120,000 clones listed, 88% are singletons. The sequencing used peripheral blood, collected on day 0 of AZD1222 vaccination. Source of these receptors: an adult in good health.

The V gene is TRBV21-1, the J gene TRBJ1-4. TRBV21-1 is a pseudogene segment. The CDR3 totals 15 residues. The CDR3 loop is CASSKTAGGDEKLFF. CDR3 nucleotides: TGTGCCAGCAGCAAGACGGCTGGAGGGGACGAAAAACTGTTTTTT.

J is TRBJ1-2 and V is TRBV6-2 or TRBV6-3, with D possibly matching TRBD1 (5 bases). CDR1 is MNHEY and CDR2 is SVGEGT in the germline V gene. CDR3 length: 17 amino acids. The V and J ends lost 2 bases and 4 bases respectively, with 20 bases between them. The CDR3 loop reads CASSYGAVTHPSYGYTF. The CDR3 DNA is TGTGCCAGCAGTTACGGGGCAGTAACCCATCCATCCTATGGCTACACCTTC.

This clone was counted between two and nine times. This chain joins TRBV30 and TRBJ1-2; 7 nucleotides align to TRBD1. Germline V gene sequence: CDR1 GTSNPN, CDR2 SVGIG (reference sequence). The V gene end was trimmed by 2 bases and the J gene end by 8 bases; junction bases not matched to a gene: 8. This CDR3 has 13 residues. CDR3 residues: CAWSLQGLGGYTF. The CDR3 nucleotides read TGTGCCTGGAGTTTACAGGGGCTGGGCGGCTACACCTTC.

V usage is TRBV29-1 and J usage is TRBJ2-1; tentatively, D is TRBD2 (7 bases). CDR1 and CDR2 (germline): SQVTM, ANQGSEA. V was cut by 2 bases and J by 0 bases, with 8 bases left in between. The CDR3 is 14 amino acids. CDR3 protein: CSVERGASYNEQFF. As DNA, the CDR3 is TGCAGCGTTGAACGGGGGGCCTCCTACAATGAGCAGTTCTTC.

The chain employs TRBV7-2 and TRBJ1-4, with 10 nucleotides matching TRBD1. V trimming: 0 bases; J trimming: 8 bases; junction bases outside the gene matches: 6. Per germline, CDR1 SGHTA and CDR2 FQGNSA. The CDR3 totals 16 residues. The CDR3 coding sequence is TGTGCCAGCAGCTTAGCTGAGAGACAGGGGGCCGAAAAACTGTTTTTT. Its translation: CASSLAERQGAEKLFF.

To note about this clone: The sample holds other DNA sequences that translate to the same CDR3. CDR3: CASSLAGDGYTF. Here the CDR3 DNA reads TGCGCCAGCAGCTTGGCCGGGGATGGCTACACCTTC. The rearrangement uses TRBV5-1 and TRBJ1-2; D is unclear. V lost 0 bases to trimming and J lost 6 bases, with 6 bases between them. The CDR3 has 12 amino acids. Germline assignment: CDR1 SGHRS and CDR2 YFSETQ.

V and J are TRBV9 and TRBJ1-5; 9 nucleotides agree with TRBD1. V gave up 2 bases and J gave up 6 bases; unmatched junction bases: 9. CDR1 is SGDLS and CDR2 is YYNGEE in the germline V gene. The CDR3 contains 16 residues. In nucleotides, the CDR3 is TGTGCCAGCAGCGTTTTCGGGGACAGGGTAGGTCAGCCCCAGCATTTT. The encoded protein is CASSVFGDRVGQPQHF.

The chain links TRBV28 to TRBJ2-2, with 8 bases that match TRBD1. This CDR3 spans 17 amino acids. The V gene's germline CDR1 is MDHEN and CDR2 SYDVKM. V lost 8 bases and J lost 0; bases outside the gene matches: 11. CDR3 amino acids: CASYSRAGGANTGELFF. CDR3 DNA: TGTGCCAGCTATTCCCGCGCAGGGGGCGCGAACACCGGGGAGCTGTTTTTT.

The chain carries TRBV5-5 and TRBJ2-7; TRBD1 matches 8 bases. Germline CDR1 reads SGHKS; CDR2 reads YYEKEE (reference sequence). This CDR3 has 15 amino acids. With 1 base clipped from V and 0 bases from J, the junction kept 3 bases outside the gene matches. CDR3: CASSLTGGYSYEQYF. Written as DNA, the CDR3 is TGTGCCAGCAGCTTGACAGGGGGTTACTCCTACGAGCAGTACTTC.

The chain employs TRBV9 and TRBJ2-1; 7 bases agree with TRBD2. This CDR3 region has 16 residues. V gave up 0 bases and J gave up 1 base; unmatched junction bases: 4. Germline CDR1 SGDLS, CDR2 YYNGEE. The CDR3 sequence is CASSVEGTKSYNEQFF. DNA for the CDR3: TGTGCCAGCAGCGTAGAGGGGACTAAGTCCTACAATGAGCAGTTCTTC.